This TCR beta chain was captured in a study of T-cell memory formation after mild COVID-19. Germline V gene lookup returns CDR1 LGHNT and CDR2 FRNRAP. The CDR3 is 16 residues long. J lost 7 bases, V lost 2 bases, and 13 bases had no gene match. TCRdb passed the 5' RACE reads through MiXCR, listing each CDR3 protein once. The sample includes about 600,000 distinct CDR3 sequences, roughly a fifth of them seen just once. The gene calls are TRBV12-5 and TRBJ1-2, with TRBD1 matching over 7 bases. The source of this sequence is an adult woman who had mild COVID-19 (a few samples of this study predate the infection). Cell type and time point are not known. Input material: PBMCs or a T cell subset sorted from them (not recorded which). This CDR3 is CASGLSRTGYVGGYTF. CDR3 DNA: TGTGCTAGTGGTTTGTCCAGGACAGGTTACGTAGGTGGCTACACCTTC.